Sequencing of this T cell receptor (beta chain) was carried out in a study of technical replicates of blood from a handful of donors. This clone showed up just once. The repertoire was sequenced with immunoSEQ multiplex PCR; TCRdb's copy has only in-frame clones and lacks some. The data hold 90,000 to 100,000 clones, with less than 96% observed a single time. The CDR3 sequence is 15 residues long. The receptor was derived from a human donor in good health. Sequenced sample: T cells isolated from PBMCs. V and J are TRBV21-1 and TRBJ2-3; TRBD2 is the table's D call, not checked against the DNA. TRBV21-1 is an annotated pseudogene. The CDR3 region has the DNA TGTGCCAGCAGCCCCCCTAGCAGAAACACAGATACGCAGTATTTT. It translates to CASSPPSRNTDTQYF.